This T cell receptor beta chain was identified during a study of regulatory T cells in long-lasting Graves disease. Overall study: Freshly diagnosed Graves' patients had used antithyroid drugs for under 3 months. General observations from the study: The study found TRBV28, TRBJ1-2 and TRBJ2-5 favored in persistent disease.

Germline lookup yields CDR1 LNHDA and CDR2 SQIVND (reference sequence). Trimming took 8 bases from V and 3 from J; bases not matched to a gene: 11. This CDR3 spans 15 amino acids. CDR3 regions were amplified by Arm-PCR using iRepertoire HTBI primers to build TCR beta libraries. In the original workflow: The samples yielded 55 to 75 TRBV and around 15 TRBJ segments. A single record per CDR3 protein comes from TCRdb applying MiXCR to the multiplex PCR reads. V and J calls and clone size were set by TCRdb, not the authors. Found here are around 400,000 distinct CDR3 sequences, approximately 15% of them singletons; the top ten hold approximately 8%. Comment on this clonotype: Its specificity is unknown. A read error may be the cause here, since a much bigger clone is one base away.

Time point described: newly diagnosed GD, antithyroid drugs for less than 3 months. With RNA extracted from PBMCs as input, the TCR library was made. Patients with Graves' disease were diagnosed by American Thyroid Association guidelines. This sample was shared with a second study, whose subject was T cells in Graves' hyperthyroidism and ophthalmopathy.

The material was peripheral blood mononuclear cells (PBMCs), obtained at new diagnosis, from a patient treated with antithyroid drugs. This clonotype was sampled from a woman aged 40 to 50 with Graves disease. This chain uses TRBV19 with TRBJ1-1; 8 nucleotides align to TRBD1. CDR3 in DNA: TGTGCCAGTGGTGGGCCTTTGACAGGGGACACTGAAGCTTTCTTT. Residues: CASGGPLTGDTEAFF.